This T cell receptor (beta chain) came from a study of blood T cell repertoires in COVID-19. Across the whole study: Sample material is recorded as cDNA or gDNA derived from T cells, B-cell-depleted T cells, or PBMCs.

V lost 1 base to trimming and J lost 3 bases, with 13 bases between them. The CDR3 length is 15 residues. Germline CDR1 and CDR2: SGHAT and FQNNGV. Authors' data handling: From reference gene primer amplification, estimates of nucleated cell counts were derived. Assay used: immunoSEQ multiplex PCR; TCRdb lists only in-frame clones, some missing. V and J calls plus clone size are reproduced from that table; the DNA served to infer D and trimming. Counted here are 280,000 or so clones, 85% occurring once; the ten biggest clones make up 2% to 3%. Living in 24 US areas, the participants were between about 18 and 100 years of age. Clinical histories supplied by participants themselves formed the basis of cohort assignment.

The sequenced material came from PBMCs or T cells enriched from blood (not recorded which). The receptor comes from a woman in her forties or fifties who had recovered from COVID-19. The J gene is TRBJ2-7, the V gene TRBV11-2; weak D call: TRBD1 (6 bases). In DNA, the CDR3 is TGTGCCAGCAGCTTAGGCAGGGGAATTTACTACGAGCAGTACTTC. Its protein is CASSLGRGIYYEQYF.